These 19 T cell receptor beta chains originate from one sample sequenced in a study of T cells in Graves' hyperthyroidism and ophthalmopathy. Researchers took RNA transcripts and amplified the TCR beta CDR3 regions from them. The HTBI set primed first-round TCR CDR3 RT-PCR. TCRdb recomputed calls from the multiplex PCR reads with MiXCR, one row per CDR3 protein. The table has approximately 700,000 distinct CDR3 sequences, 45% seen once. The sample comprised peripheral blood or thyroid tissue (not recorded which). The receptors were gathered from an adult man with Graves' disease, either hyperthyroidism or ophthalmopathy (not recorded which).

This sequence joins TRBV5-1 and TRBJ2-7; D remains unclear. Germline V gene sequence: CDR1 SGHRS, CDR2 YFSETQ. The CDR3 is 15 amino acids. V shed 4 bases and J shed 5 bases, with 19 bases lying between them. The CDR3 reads CASSRHSIQPDEQYF. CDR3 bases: TGCGCCAGCAGCAGACATAGTATTCAGCCCGACGAGCAGTACTTC.

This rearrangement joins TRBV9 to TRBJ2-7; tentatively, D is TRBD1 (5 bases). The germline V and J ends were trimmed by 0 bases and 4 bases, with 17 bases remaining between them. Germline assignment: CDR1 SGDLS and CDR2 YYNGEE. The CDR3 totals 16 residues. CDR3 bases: TGTGCCAGCAGCGTAGATCCGACAGTGTCTTTTTACGAGCAGTACTTC. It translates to CASSVDPTVSFYEQYF.

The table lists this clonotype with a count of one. Written as DNA, the CDR3 is TGCAGTGCTAGACCGGGACAGACCTTAGAGACCCAGTACTTC. Translating gives CSARPGQTLETQYF. The V gene is TRBV20-1, the J gene TRBJ2-5; 7 nucleotides align to TRBD1. The V gene end was trimmed by 2 bases and the J gene end by 4 bases; junction bases not matched to a gene: 7. Looked up from germline, CDR1 is DFQATT and CDR2 is SNEGSKA (reference sequence). The CDR3 covers 14 residues.

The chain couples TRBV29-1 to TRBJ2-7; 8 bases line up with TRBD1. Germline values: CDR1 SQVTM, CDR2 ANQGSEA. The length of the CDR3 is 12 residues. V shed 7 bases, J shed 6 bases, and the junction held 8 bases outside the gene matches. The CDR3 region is CSAGQGGSEQYF. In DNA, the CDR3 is TGCAGCGCTGGACAGGGCGGGTCCGAGCAGTACTTC.

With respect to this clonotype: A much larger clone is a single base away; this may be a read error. CDR3 sequence reads: CASRDILRAFF. The CDR3 nucleotides read TGTGCCAGCAGGGATATACTAAGAGCTTTCTTT. The rearrangement links TRBV2 to TRBJ1-1; D remains ambiguous. The germline gives CDR1 SNHLY, CDR2 FYNNEI. Trimming took 6 bases from V and 10 from J, leaving 12 bases between them. The CDR3 totals 11 residues.

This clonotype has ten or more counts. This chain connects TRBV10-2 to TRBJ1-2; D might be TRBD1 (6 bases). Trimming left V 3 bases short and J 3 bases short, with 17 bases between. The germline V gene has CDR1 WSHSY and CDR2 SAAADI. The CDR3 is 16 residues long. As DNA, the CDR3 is TGCGCCAGCAGTGACGACAGGACAGAACTCTACTATGGCTACACCTTC. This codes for CASSDDRTELYYGYTF.

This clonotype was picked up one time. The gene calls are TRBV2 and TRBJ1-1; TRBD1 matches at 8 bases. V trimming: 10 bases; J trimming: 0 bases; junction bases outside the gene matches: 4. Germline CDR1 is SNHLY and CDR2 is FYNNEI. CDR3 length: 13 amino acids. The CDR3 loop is CANSQGVNTEAFF. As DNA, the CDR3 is TGTGCCAACTCACAGGGGGTGAACACTGAAGCTTTCTTT. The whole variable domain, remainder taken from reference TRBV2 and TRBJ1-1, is EPEVTQTPSHQVTQMGQEVILRCVPISNHLYFYWYRQILGQKVEFLVSFYNNEISEKSEIFDDQFSVERPDGSNFTLKIRSTKLEDSAMYFCANSQGVNTEAFFGQGTRLTVV.

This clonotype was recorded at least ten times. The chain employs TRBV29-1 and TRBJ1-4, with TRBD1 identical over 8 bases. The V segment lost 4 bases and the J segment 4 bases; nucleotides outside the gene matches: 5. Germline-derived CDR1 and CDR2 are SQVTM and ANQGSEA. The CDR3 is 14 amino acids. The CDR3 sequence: CSVVADRGNEKLFF. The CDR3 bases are TGCAGCGTTGTCGCAGACAGGGGTAATGAAAAACTGTTTTTT.

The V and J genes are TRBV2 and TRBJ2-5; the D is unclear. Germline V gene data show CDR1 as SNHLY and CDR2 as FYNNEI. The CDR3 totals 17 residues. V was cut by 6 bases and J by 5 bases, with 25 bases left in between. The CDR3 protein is CASSQDRRVKGWETQYF. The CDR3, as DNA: TGTGCCAGCAGCCAAGACCGACGGGTTAAGGGTTGGGAGACCCAGTACTTC.

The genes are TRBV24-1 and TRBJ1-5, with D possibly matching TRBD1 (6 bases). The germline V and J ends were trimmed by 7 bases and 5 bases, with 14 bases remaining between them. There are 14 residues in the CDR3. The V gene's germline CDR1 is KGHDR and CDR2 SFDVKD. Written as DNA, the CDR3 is TGTGCCACCAGAGCCACAGGGTGGGATCAGCCCCAGCATTTT. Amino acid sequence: CATRATGWDQPQHF.

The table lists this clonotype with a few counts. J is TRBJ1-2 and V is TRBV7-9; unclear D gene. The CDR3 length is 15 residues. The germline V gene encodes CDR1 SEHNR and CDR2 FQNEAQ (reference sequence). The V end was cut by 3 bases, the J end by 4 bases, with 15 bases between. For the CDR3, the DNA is TGTGCCAGCAGCTTGATGGCTGGGGAGATCTATGGCTACACCTTC. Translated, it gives CASSLMAGEIYGYTF.

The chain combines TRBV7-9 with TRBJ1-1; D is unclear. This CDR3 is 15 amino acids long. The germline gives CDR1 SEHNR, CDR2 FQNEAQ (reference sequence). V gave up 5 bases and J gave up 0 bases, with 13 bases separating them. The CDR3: CASSRDAQMNTEAFF. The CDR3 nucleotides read TGTGCCAGCAGCCGAGACGCCCAGATGAACACTGAAGCTTTCTTT.

In DNA, the CDR3 is TGTGCCACCCGCGGGGGGCTAGTTGGAAACACCATATATTTT. It is translated as CATRGGLVGNTIYF. The chain combines TRBV15 with TRBJ1-3; possible D gene TRBD1, 6 bases. This CDR3 has 14 amino acids. From germline, CDR1 is LNHNV and CDR2 YYDKDF (reference sequence). Trimming stripped 8 bases from V and 3 bases from J, with 14 bases between.

In nucleotides, the CDR3 is TGTGCCAGCAGTACCACAGGGGTGGACTCACCCCTCCACTTT. This sequence encodes CASSTTGVDSPLHF. The chain uses TRBV7-6 and TRBJ1-6; TRBD1 matches at 7 bases. CDR1 SGHVS and CDR2 FNYEAQ come from the germline V gene. The V gene end was trimmed by 6 bases and the J gene end by 10 bases; junction bases not matched to a gene: 9. The CDR3 covers 14 residues.

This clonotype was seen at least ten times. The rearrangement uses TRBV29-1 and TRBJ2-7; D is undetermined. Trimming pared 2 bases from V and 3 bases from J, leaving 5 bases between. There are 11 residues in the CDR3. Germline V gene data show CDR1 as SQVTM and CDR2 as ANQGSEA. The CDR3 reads CSVEYDYEQYF. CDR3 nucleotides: TGCAGCGTTGAATATGACTACGAGCAGTACTTC.

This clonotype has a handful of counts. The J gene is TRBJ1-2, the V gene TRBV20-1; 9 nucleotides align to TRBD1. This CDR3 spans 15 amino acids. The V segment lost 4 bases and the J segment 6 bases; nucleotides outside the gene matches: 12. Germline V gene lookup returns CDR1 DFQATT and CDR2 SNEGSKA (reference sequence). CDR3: CSATVWDRDLDGYTF. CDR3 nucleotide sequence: TGCAGTGCTACTGTCTGGGACAGGGATTTGGATGGCTACACCTTC.

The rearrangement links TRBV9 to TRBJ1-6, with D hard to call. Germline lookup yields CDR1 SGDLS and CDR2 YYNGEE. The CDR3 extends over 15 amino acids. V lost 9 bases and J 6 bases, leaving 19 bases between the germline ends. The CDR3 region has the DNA TGTGCCATCAGTGAGCCGGGAGAGACTAATTCACCCCTCCACTTT. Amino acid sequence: CAISEPGETNSPLHF. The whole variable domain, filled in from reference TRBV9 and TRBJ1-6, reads DSGVTQTPKHLITATGQRVTLRCSPRSGDLSVYWYQQSLDQGLQFLIQYYNGEERAKGNILERFSAQQFPDLHSELNLSSLELGDSALYFCAISEPGETNSPLHFGNGTRLTVT.

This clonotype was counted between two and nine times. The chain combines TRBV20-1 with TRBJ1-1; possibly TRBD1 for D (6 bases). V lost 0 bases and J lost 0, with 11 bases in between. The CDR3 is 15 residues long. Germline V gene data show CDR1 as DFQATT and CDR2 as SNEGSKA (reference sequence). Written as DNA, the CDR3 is TGCAGTGCTAGAGACCCAGGGGATTTGAACACTGAAGCTTTCTTT. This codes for CSARDPGDLNTEAFF.

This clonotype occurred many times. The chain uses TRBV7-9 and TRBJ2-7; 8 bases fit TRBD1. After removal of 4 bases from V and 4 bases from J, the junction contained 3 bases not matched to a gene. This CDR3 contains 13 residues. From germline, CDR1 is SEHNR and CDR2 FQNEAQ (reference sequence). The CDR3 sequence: CASSYRQGYEQYF. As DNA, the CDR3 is TGTGCCAGCAGCTACAGACAGGGGTACGAGCAGTACTTC. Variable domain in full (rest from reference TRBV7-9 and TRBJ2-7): DTGVSQNPRHKITKRGQNVTFRCDPISEHNRLYWYRQTLGQGPEFLTYFQNEAQLEKSRLLSDRFSAERPKGSFSTLEIQRTEQGDSAMYLCASSYRQGYEQYFGPGTRLTVT.